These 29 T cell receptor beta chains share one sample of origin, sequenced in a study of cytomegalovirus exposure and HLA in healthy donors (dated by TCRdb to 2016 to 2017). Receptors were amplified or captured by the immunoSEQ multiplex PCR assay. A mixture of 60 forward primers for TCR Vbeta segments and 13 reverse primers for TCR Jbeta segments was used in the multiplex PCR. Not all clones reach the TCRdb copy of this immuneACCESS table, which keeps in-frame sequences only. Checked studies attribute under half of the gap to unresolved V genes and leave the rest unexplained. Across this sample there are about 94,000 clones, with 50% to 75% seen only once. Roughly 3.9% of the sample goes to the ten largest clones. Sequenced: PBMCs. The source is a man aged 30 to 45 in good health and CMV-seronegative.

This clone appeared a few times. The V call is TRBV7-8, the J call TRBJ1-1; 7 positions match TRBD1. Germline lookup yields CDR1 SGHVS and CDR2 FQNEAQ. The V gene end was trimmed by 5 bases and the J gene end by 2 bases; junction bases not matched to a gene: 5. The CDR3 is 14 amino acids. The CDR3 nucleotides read TGTGCCAGCAGCCGACAGGGCTACAACACTGAAGCTTTCTTT. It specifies CASSRQGYNTEAFF.

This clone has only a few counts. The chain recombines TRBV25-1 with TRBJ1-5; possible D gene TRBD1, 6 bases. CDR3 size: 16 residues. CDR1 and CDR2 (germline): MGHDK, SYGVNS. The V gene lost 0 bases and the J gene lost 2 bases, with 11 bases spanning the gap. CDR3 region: CASSEYITGCNQPQHF. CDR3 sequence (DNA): TGTGCCAGCAGTGAATACATAACAGGGTGCAATCAGCCCCAGCATTTT.

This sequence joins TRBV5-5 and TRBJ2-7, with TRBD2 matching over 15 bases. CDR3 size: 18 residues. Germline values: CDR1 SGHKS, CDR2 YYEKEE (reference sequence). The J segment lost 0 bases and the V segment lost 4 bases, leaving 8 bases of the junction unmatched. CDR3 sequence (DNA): TGTGCCAGCAGCCCGGGACTAGCGGGAGGTCAGAGCTCCTACGAGCAGTACTTC. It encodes CASSPGLAGGQSSYEQYF.

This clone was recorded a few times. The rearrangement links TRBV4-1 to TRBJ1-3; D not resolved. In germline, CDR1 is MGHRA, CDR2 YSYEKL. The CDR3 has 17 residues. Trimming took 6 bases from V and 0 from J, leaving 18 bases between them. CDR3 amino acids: CASSQPTAGYSGNTIYF. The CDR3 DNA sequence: TGCGCCAGCAGTCAACCAACGGCAGGCTACTCTGGAAACACCATATATTTT.

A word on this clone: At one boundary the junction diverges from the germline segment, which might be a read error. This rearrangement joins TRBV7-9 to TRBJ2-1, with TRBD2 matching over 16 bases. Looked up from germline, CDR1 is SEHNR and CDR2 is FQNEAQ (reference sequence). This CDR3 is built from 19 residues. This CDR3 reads CSSSLGRGLAGGSYNEQFF. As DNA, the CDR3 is TGTTCCAGCAGCTTAGGCCGGGGACTAGCGGGAGGGTCCTACAATGAGCAGTTCTTC.

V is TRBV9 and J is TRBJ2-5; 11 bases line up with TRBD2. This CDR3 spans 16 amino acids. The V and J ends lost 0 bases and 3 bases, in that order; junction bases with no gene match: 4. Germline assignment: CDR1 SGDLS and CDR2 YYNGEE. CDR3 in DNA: TGTGCCAGCAGCGTAGGGGGACTAGCGGTTAAAGAGACCCAGTACTTC. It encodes CASSVGGLAVKETQYF.

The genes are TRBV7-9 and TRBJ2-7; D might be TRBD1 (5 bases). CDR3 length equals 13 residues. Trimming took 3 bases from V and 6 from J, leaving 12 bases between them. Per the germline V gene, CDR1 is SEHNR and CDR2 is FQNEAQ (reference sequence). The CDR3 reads CASSFKGSVEQYF. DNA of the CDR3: TGTGCCAGCAGCTTTAAGGGGTCTGTCGAGCAGTACTTC.

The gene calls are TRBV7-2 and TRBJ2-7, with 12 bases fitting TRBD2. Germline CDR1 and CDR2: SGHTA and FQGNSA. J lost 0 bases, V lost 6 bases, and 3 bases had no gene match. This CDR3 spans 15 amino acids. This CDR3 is CASSATSGSSYEQYF. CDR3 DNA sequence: TGTGCCAGCAGTGCGACTAGCGGGAGCTCCTACGAGCAGTACTTC.

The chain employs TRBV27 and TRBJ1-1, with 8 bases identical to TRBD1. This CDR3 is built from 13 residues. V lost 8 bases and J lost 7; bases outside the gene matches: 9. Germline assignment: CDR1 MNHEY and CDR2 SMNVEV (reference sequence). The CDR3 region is CASREGTGVEAFF. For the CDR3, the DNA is TGTGCCAGCCGAGAGGGGACAGGCGTTGAAGCTTTCTTT.

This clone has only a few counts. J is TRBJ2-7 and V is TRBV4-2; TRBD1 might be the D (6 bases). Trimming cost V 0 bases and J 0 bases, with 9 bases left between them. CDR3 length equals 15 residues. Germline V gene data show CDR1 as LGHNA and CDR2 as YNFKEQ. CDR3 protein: CASSQDQGSSYEQYF. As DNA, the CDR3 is TGTGCCAGCAGCCAAGATCAGGGGAGCTCCTACGAGCAGTACTTC.

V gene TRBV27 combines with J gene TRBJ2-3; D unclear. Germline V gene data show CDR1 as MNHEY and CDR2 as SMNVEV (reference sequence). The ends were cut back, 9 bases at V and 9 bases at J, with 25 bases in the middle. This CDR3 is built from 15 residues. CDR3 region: CASSPGSWQHGTQYF. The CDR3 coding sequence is TGTGCCAGTAGCCCCGGCTCCTGGCAGCACGGGACGCAGTATTTT.

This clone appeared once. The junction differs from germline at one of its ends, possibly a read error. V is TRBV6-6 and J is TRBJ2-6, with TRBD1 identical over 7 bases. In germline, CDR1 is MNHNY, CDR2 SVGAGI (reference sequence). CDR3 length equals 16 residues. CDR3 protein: CASSDSTGTGANVLTF. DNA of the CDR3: TGTGCCAGCAGTGACTCGACAGGGACCGGGGCCAACGTCCTGACTTTC.

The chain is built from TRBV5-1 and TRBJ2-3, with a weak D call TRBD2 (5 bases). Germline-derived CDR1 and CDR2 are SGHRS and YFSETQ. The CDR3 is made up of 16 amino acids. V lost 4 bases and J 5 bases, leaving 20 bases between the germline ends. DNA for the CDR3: TGCGCCAGCAGCCCCGACCCGGGATCGCCCCAAGATACGCAGTATTTT. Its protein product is CASSPDPGSPQDTQYF.

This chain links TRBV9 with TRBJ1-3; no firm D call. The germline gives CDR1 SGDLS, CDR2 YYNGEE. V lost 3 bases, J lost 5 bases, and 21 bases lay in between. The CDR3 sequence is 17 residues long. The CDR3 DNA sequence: TGTGCCAGCAGCGCCCGGGATCCTGGGTGGAGAAGAAACACCATATATTTT. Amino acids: CASSARDPGWRRNTIYF.

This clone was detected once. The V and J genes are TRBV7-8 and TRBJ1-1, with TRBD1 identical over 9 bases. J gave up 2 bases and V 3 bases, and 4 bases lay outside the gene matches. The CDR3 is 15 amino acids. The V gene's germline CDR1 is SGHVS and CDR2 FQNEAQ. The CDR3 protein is CASSFRDRANTEAFF. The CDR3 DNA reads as TGTGCCAGCAGCTTCAGGGACAGGGCAAACACTGAAGCTTTCTTT.

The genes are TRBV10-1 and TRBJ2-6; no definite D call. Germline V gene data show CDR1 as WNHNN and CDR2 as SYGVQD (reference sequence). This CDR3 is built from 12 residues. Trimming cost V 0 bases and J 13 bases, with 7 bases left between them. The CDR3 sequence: CASSESLAVLTF. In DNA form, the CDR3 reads TGCGCCAGCAGTGAGTCGTTGGCAGTCCTGACTTTC.

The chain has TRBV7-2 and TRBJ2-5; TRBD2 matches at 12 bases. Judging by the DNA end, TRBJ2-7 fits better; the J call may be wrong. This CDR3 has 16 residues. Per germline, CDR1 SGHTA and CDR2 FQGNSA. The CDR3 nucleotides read TGTGCCAGCAGCTTAGCCGGACTAGCGGGGATCTACGAGCAGTACTTC. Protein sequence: CASSLAGLAGIYEQYF.

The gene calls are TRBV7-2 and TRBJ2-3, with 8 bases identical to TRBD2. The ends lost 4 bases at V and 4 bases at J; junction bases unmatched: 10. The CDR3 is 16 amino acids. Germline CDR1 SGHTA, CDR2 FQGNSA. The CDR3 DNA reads TGTGCCAGCAGCTCCCGGGCTAGCGGGTGGTCAGATACGCAGTATTTT. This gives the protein CASSSRASGWSDTQYF. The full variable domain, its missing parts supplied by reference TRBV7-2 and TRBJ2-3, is GAGVSQSPSNKVTEKGKDVELRCDPISGHTALYWYRQSLGQGLEFLIYFQGNSAPDKSGLPSDRFSAERTGGSVSTLTIQRTQQEDSAVYLCASSSRASGWSDTQYFGPGTRLTVL.

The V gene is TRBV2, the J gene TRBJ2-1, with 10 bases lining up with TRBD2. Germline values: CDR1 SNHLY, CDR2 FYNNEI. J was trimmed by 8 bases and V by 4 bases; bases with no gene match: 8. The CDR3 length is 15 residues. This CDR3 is CASSGIASGSYEQFF. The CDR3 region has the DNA TGTGCCAGCAGTGGAATAGCTAGCGGGAGCTATGAGCAGTTCTTC.

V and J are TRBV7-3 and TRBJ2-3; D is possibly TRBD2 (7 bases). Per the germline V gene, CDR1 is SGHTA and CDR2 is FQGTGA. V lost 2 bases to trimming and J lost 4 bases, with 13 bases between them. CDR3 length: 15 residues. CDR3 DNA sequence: TGTGCCAGCAGCTTATTAGGGGGGGCCCCAGATACGCAGTATTTT. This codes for CASSLLGGAPDTQYF.

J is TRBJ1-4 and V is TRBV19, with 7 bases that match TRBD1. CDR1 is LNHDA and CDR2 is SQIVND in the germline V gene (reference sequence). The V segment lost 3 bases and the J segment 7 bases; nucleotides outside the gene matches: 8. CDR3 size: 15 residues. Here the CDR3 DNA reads TGTGCCAGTAGTATGTCGACAGGGACAAGTGAAAAACTGTTTTTT. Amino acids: CASSMSTGTSEKLFF.

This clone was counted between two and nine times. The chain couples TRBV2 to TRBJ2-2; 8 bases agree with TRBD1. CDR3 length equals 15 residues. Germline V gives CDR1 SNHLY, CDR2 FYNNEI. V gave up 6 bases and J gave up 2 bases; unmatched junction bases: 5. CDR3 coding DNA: TGTGCCAGCAGAGGGGGGACAGGAAACACCGGGGAGCTGTTTTTT. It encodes CASRGGTGNTGELFF.

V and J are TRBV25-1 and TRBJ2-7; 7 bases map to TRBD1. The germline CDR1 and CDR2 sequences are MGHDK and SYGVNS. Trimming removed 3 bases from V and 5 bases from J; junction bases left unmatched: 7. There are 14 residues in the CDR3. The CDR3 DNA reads TGTGCCAGCAGTGATTGGGGGACAGCGGACGAGCAGTACTTC. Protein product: CASSDWGTADEQYF.

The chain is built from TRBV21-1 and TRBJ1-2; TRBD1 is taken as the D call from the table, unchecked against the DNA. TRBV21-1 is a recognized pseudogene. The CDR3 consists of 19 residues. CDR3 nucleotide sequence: TGTGCCAGCAGCAAAAGTCTCGGGGGCAGGGGGCAACTAGACTATGGCTACACCTTC. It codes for CASSKSLGGRGQLDYGYTF.

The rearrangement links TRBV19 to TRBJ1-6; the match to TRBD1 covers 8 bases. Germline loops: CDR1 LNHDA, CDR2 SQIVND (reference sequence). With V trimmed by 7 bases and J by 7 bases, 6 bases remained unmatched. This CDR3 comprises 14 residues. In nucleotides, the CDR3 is TGTGCCAGTAAAATCGACAGGGGCAATTCACCCCTCCACTTT. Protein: CASKIDRGNSPLHF.

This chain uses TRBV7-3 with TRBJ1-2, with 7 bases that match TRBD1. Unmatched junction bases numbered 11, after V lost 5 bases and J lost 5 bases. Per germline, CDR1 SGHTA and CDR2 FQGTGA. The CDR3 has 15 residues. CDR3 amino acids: CASSPSPGTEYGYTF. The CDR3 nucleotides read TGTGCCAGCAGCCCCTCACCTGGGACAGAGTATGGCTACACCTTC.

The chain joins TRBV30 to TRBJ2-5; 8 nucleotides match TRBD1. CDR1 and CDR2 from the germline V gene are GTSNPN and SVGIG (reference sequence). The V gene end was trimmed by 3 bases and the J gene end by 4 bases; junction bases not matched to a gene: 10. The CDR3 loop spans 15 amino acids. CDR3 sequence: CAWSRLDRELETQYF. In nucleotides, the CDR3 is TGTGCCTGGAGCCGGCTGGACAGGGAGTTAGAGACCCAGTACTTC.

The CDR3 DNA is TGTGCCAGTAGATTGGGGTCAGGGTCGAGCTATAGCAATCAGCCCCAGCATTTT. Translation: CASRLGSGSSYSNQPQHF. J is TRBJ1-5 and V is TRBV19; TRBD1 might be the D (5 bases). V dropped 6 bases and J dropped 0 bases, with 21 bases sitting between them. Germline V gene lookup returns CDR1 LNHDA and CDR2 SQIVND (reference sequence). The CDR3 sequence is 18 residues long.

CDR3 sequence (DNA): TGTGCCAGTAGTTGGACTAGCGGGAGAACGTCCTACGAGCAGTACTTC. Its protein product is CASSWTSGRTSYEQYF. The rearrangement joins TRBV19 to TRBJ2-7, with TRBD2 identical over 13 bases. The CDR3 is 16 residues long. The J segment lost 1 base and the V segment lost 5 bases, leaving 5 bases of the junction unmatched. Per germline, CDR1 LNHDA and CDR2 SQIVND (reference sequence).